Listed here are 15 T cell receptor beta chains from one sample, sequenced in a study of CD8+CD57+ T cells in acquired aplastic anemia. Before being chosen for sequencing, patients had shown CD8+CD57+ cell expansion by flow cytometry. Genomic DNA templated the TCR beta VDJ and CDR3 profiling. TCRdb re-derived calls from the reads in MiXCR, one entry per CDR3 protein. The sample carries 160,000 or so distinct CDR3 sequences, around 48% recorded once. Sequences were obtained from sorted CD4+, CD8+, or CD8+CD57+ T cells (not recorded which) from PBMCs. The receptor set was obtained from a human donor with aplastic anemia.

This clonotype showed up many times. The genes are TRBV29-1 and TRBJ2-6, with D tentatively TRBD1 or TRBD2 (5 bases each). Trimming pared 6 bases from V and 0 bases from J, leaving 18 bases between. The CDR3 covers 17 residues. Germline V gene data show CDR1 as SQVTM and CDR2 as ANQGSEA. CDR3 nucleotide sequence: TGCAGCGTCGCGGAGCGGCCTGGGGGCTCTGGGGCCAACGTCCTGACTTTC. Its translation is CSVAERPGGSGANVLTF.

This clonotype has a handful of counts. The chain is built from TRBV11-2 and TRBJ2-1; tentatively, D is TRBD1 (7 bases). CDR1 SGHAT and CDR2 FQNNGV come from the germline V gene. V was shortened by 2 bases and J by 8 bases, with 13 bases between the two germline ends. The CDR3 contains 14 residues. The CDR3 nucleotides read TGTGCCAGCAGCTTACGGGGGCAGGGGGATGAGCAGTTCTTC. This translates into CASSLRGQGDEQFF. Combining the CDR3 with reference TRBV11-2 and TRBJ2-1 gives the whole variable domain EAGVAQSPRYKIIEKRQSVAFWCNPISGHATLYWYQQILGQGPKLLIQFQNNGVVDDSQLPKDRFSAERLKGVDSTLKIQPAKLEDSAVYLCASSLRGQGDEQFFGPGTRLTVL.

In the case of this clonotype: A read error may explain this, as a much larger clone is one base away. The genes are TRBV6-1 and TRBJ2-7, with 8 bases lining up with TRBD2. Germline lookup yields CDR1 MNHNS and CDR2 SASEGT. The CDR3 is 15 residues long. For the CDR3, the DNA is TGTGCCAGCAGCCTATTGGACGGGGGGGCCTACGAGCAGCACTTC. It is translated as CASSLLDGGAYEQHF.

The J gene is TRBJ2-5, the V gene TRBV25-1; 10 bases match TRBD2. CDR1 is MGHDK, CDR2 SYGVNS, per germline. This CDR3 comprises 17 residues. The junction had 9 bases not matched to a gene; V was cut back by 2 bases and J by 3 bases. CDR3 region: CASSELSGLAAKETQYF. The CDR3 coding sequence is TGTGCCAGCAGTGAACTTTCCGGACTAGCGGCTAAAGAGACCCAGTACTTC.

This clonotype has ten or more counts. J is TRBJ2-2 and V is TRBV20-1; 8 bases line up with TRBD1. Germline-derived CDR1 and CDR2 are DFQATT and SNEGSKA (reference sequence). V shed 6 bases and J 7 bases; nucleotides not matched to a gene: 13. The CDR3 is 15 residues long. The CDR3 loop is CSALKGQGAGGELFF. As DNA, the CDR3 is TGCAGTGCCCTAAAGGGGCAGGGGGCCGGCGGGGAGCTGTTTTTT.

The chain has TRBV7-8 and TRBJ2-7; D is perhaps TRBD1 or TRBD2 (5 bases each). The CDR3 spans 12 residues. Germline V gives CDR1 SGHVS, CDR2 FQNEAQ. The V gene lost 6 bases and the J gene lost 5 bases, with 11 bases spanning the gap. The CDR3 loop reads CASSQRGHEQYF. CDR3 nucleotides: TGTGCCAGCAGTCAACGGGGCCACGAGCAGTACTTC. Filled out from reference TRBV7-8 and TRBJ2-7, the complete variable domain reads GAGVSQSPRYKVAKRGQDVALRCDPISGHVSLFWYQQALGQGPEFLTYFQNEAQLDKSGLPSDRFFAERPEGSVSTLKIQRTQQEDSAVYLCASSQRGHEQYFGPGTRLTVT.

This chain connects TRBV10-3 to TRBJ2-7, with 7 nucleotides matching TRBD1. CDR1 and CDR2 (germline): ENHRY, SYGVKD. Trimming removed 6 bases from V and 4 bases from J; junction bases left unmatched: 9. The CDR3 covers 14 residues. DNA of the CDR3: TGTGCCATCAGGGATGACCAGGGGGTATACGAGCAGTACTTC. Translating gives CAIRDDQGVYEQYF.

As to this clonotype: This clone may be a read error of a much larger clone one base away. This likely comes from a read error, as the CDR3 has no conserved phenylalanine or tryptophan at its end. CDR3 bases: TGTGCCAGCAGCCAAGAGATTATTTCACCCCTCCACCTT. Protein product: CASSQEIISPLHL. The genes are TRBV3-1 and TRBJ1-6; D not certain. Trimming cost V 0 bases and J 9 bases, with 6 bases left between them. The CDR3 is 13 residues long. The V gene's germline CDR1 is LGHDT and CDR2 YNNKEL (reference sequence).

J is TRBJ1-1 and V is TRBV5-6; D might be TRBD1 (5 bases). Germline loops: CDR1 SGHDT, CDR2 YYEEEE. V shed 2 bases and J shed 9 bases, with 17 bases lying between them. This CDR3 spans 14 amino acids. CDR3 amino acids: CASSLVFGGKKAFF. The DNA of the CDR3 is TGTGCCAGCAGCTTAGTGTTTGGGGGGAAGAAAGCTTTCTTT. The full variable domain, rest sourced from reference TRBV5-6 and TRBJ1-1, is DAGVTQSPTHLIKTRGQQVTLRCSPKSGHDTVSWYQQALGQGPQFIFQYYEEEERQRGNFPDRFSGHQFPNYSSELNVNALLLGDSALYLCASSLVFGGKKAFFGQGTRLTVV.

V gene TRBV5-1 combines with J gene TRBJ1-1; TRBD1 aligns across 7 bases. This CDR3 has 19 amino acids. Trimming took 0 bases from V and 0 from J; bases not matched to a gene: 14. The V gene's germline CDR1 is SGHRS and CDR2 YFSETQ. CDR3 coding DNA: TGCGCCAGCAGCTTGGGAAGTACGACAGGGTCACTGATGAACACTGAAGCTTTCTTT. Its translation: CASSLGSTTGSLMNTEAFF.

The genes are TRBV7-2 and TRBJ2-5; D uncertain. The CDR3 consists of 12 residues. Germline V lookup: CDR1 SGHTA, CDR2 FQGNSA. V was cut by 3 bases and J by 1 base, with 3 bases left in between. The CDR3 DNA reads as TGTGCCAGCAGCTTGATCCAAGAGACCCAGTACTTC. The encoded protein is CASSLIQETQYF.

Ten or more counts support this clonotype. The chain has TRBV12-3 or TRBV12-4 and TRBJ1-1; the match to TRBD1 covers 8 bases. The CDR3 spans 15 residues. Trimming removed 8 bases from V and 0 bases from J; junction bases left unmatched: 8. This CDR3 is CASRTGRLMNTEAFF. The CDR3, as DNA: TGTGCCAGCCGGACAGGGAGATTAATGAACACTGAAGCTTTCTTT.

The V call is TRBV12-3 or TRBV12-4, the J call TRBJ2-7; D call uncertain. The V gene lost 0 bases and the J gene lost 5 bases, with 11 bases spanning the gap. The CDR3 sequence is 14 residues long. DNA of the CDR3: TGTGCCAGCAGTTTAGCGGGAAGTTTCGACGAGCAGTACTTC. Encoded protein: CASSLAGSFDEQYF.

The chain combines TRBV7-6 with TRBJ1-5, with D unclear. Germline V lookup: CDR1 SGHVS, CDR2 FNYEAQ. The CDR3 covers 13 residues. V was shortened by 6 bases and J by 7 bases, with 13 bases between the two germline ends. This chain's CDR3 is CASSLTPEQPQHF. The DNA of the CDR3 is TGTGCCAGCAGTCTCACACCTGAACAGCCCCAGCATTTT.

This clonotype was recorded at least ten times. The CDR3 DNA is TGTGCCAGTACCATCTCAGGGGTGGGCACTGAAGCTTTCTTT. Protein sequence: CASTISGVGTEAFF. The V gene is TRBV19, the J gene TRBJ1-1; D perhaps matches TRBD1 (6 bases). Trimming took off 7 bases at V and 4 bases at J, with 16 bases between the two ends. Germline CDR1 is LNHDA and CDR2 is SQIVND (reference sequence). The CDR3 covers 14 residues. The full variable domain, with the rest looked up from reference TRBV19 and TRBJ1-1, is DGGITQSPKYLFRKEGQNVTLSCEQNLNHDAMYWYRQDPGQGLRLIYYSQIVNDFQKGDIAEGYSVSREKKESFPLTVTSAQKNPTAFYLCASTISGVGTEAFFGQGTRLTVV.